This entry describes one T cell receptor (beta chain). The V gene lost 10 bases and the J gene lost 4 bases, with 10 bases spanning the gap. Germline lookup yields CDR1 LNHDA and CDR2 SQIVND (reference sequence). The CDR3 totals 11 residues. Profiling relied on immunoSEQ multiplex PCR, and the TCRdb table lists in-frame clones only, not all of them. Of roughly 100,000 clones in the sample, over 70% were seen once. This entry belongs to a study of CD8 T cell repertoires and HIV-1 epitope variants. The wider study: Twenty-five autologous and known Gag and Nef epitope variant peptides each stimulated T cells separately.

The rearrangement joins TRBV19 to TRBJ2-5; D gene ambiguous. The sequenced material came from uncultured baseline CD8+ T cells from peripheral blood mononuclear cells (PBMCs). This receptor was obtained from a male donor with HIV. For the CDR3, the DNA is TGTGCCACCCTATCCGGAGAGACCCAGTACTTC. It codes for CATLSGETQYF. Based on the CDR3 plus reference TRBV19 and TRBJ2-5, the full variable domain is DGGITQSPKYLFRKEGQNVTLSCEQNLNHDAMYWYRQDPGQGLRLIYYSQIVNDFQKGDIAEGYSVSREKKESFPLTVTSAQKNPTAFYLCATLSGETQYFGPGTRLLVL.